These 18 T cell receptor beta chains came from one sample sequenced in a study of blood T cell repertoires in COVID-19. Assay: immunoSEQ multiplex PCR; the TCRdb copy retains only in-frame clones and omits some. The table includes fewer than 250,000 clones, 70% to 90% detected once. Sequences were obtained from peripheral blood. The receptors come from a man aged 35-49 years with acute or convalescent COVID-19.

The CDR3 region is CASSEPTGLIMNTEAFF. The CDR3 bases are TGTGCCAGCAGTGAACCGACGGGACTTATTATGAACACTGAAGCTTTCTTT. This chain connects TRBV6-1 to TRBJ1-1; D might be TRBD1 (5 bases). There are 17 residues in the CDR3. Germline V lookup: CDR1 MNHNS, CDR2 SASEGT. Trimming shortened V by 2 bases and J by 0 bases, and 16 bases separated the two germline ends.

The chain couples TRBV21-1 to TRBJ1-2. TRBV21-1 is a pseudogene locus. The CDR3 totals 15 residues. CDR3 amino acids: CASREEGLTNYGYTF. Written as DNA, the CDR3 is TGTGCCAGCAGAGAGGAAGGACTTACTAACTATGGCTACACCTTC.

The rearrangement joins TRBV28 to TRBJ1-6; D is perhaps TRBD1 (6 bases). The CDR3 has 12 amino acids. Germline V gives CDR1 MDHEN, CDR2 SYDVKM. V lost 8 bases and J lost 10, with 12 bases in between. CDR3 nucleotide sequence: TGTGCCAGCCAGGCAAGGGGGTCACCCCTCCACTTT. Its protein is CASQARGSPLHF.

The rearrangement joins TRBV6-5 to TRBJ2-7; 8 bases match TRBD1. The germline V gene has CDR1 MNHEY and CDR2 SVGAGI. V shed 7 bases, J shed 5 bases, and the junction held 10 bases outside the gene matches. The CDR3 consists of 14 residues. CDR3 loop: CASTAWDRINEQYF. In nucleotides, the CDR3 is TGTGCCAGCACGGCCTGGGACAGGATAAACGAGCAGTACTTC.

This clone showed up just once. The CDR3 bases are TGTGCCAGCAGCTTAGCCCCAGGGGTGTATCAGCCCCAGCATTTT. Translation: CASSLAPGVYQPQHF. The gene calls are TRBV7-9 and TRBJ1-5, with D possibly being TRBD1 (6 bases). V was cut by 0 bases and J by 5 bases, with 11 bases left in between. The germline V gene has CDR1 SEHNR and CDR2 FQNEAQ (reference sequence). This CDR3 region has 15 residues.

V usage is TRBV29-1 and J usage is TRBJ2-7; 9 bases agree with TRBD2. This CDR3 contains 13 residues. CDR1 is SQVTM and CDR2 is ANQGSEA in the germline V gene. The trim removed 7 bases at V and 1 base at J, leaving 5 bases unmatched. CDR3 coding DNA: TGCAGCGCACGACTAGCGGATTCCTACGAGCAGTACTTC. Translation gives CSARLADSYEQYF.

The chain has TRBV6-6 and TRBJ2-7; D call uncertain. Germline V gene data show CDR1 as MNHNY and CDR2 as SVGAGI (reference sequence). The CDR3 has 11 residues. Trimming removed 9 bases from V and 7 bases from J, with 13 bases in between. CDR3 nucleotides: TGTGCCAGTTGCGGTTTTCTGGAGCAGTACTTC. Encoded protein: CASCGFLEQYF.

V gene TRBV9 combines with J gene TRBJ2-7, with D perhaps matching TRBD1 (6 bases). The CDR3 is 13 residues long. CDR1 is SGDLS, CDR2 YYNGEE, per germline. Between the trimmed V and J ends, which lost 3 bases and 2 bases, there was a span of 9 bases. CDR3 sequence: CASSGGQPYEQYF. In nucleotides, the CDR3 is TGTGCCAGCAGCGGCGGACAGCCCTACGAGCAGTACTTC.

The chain links TRBV5-1 to TRBJ1-1; D might be TRBD1 (5 bases). Trimming removed 4 bases at V and 6 bases at J, with 13 bases between. CDR1 SGHRS and CDR2 YFSETQ come from the germline V gene. The CDR3 runs 13 residues. The CDR3 nucleotides are TGCGCCAGCAGCGGGGCGCTGAGCGCTGAAGCTTTCTTT. Its translation is CASSGALSAEAFF.

This chain links TRBV27 with TRBJ2-1, with TRBD1 identical over 10 bases. The CDR3 runs to 14 residues. Germline V gene lookup returns CDR1 MNHEY and CDR2 SMNVEV (reference sequence). V trimming: 7 bases; J trimming: 4 bases; junction bases outside the gene matches: 4. DNA for the CDR3: TGTGCCAGCACCGGGACAGGGGCATACAATGAGCAGTTCTTC. This encodes CASTGTGAYNEQFF.

This sequence joins TRBV29-1 and TRBJ1-1, with a tentative D call TRBD1 (6 bases). Germline V gives CDR1 SQVTM, CDR2 ANQGSEA. The V and J ends lost 7 bases and 2 bases respectively, with 14 bases between them. The CDR3 has 13 amino acids. DNA of the CDR3: TGCAGCGCCCTGACAGGCCCCAACACTGAAGCTTTCTTT. Its translation: CSALTGPNTEAFF.

The V and J genes are TRBV4-3 and TRBJ2-3, with D perhaps matching TRBD1 (5 bases). V dropped 8 bases and J dropped 7 bases, with 22 bases sitting between them. This CDR3 comprises 15 residues. Germline-derived CDR1 and CDR2 are LGHNA and YSLEER. CDR3 protein: CASSPRAGKGYTQYF. The CDR3 DNA follows: TGCGCCAGCTCGCCCCGGGCAGGGAAGGGGTATACGCAGTATTTT.

V and J are TRBV30 and TRBJ1-1, with a tentative D call TRBD1 (6 bases). CDR1 GTSNPN and CDR2 SVGIG come from the germline V gene (reference sequence). CDR3 size: 12 residues. The V end was cut by 5 bases, the J end by 6 bases, with 13 bases between. CDR3 DNA: TGTGCCTGGGGGTCCACAGGGCCTGAAGCTTTCTTT. Protein: CAWGSTGPEAFF. The variable domain in full, completed from reference TRBV30 and TRBJ1-1, reads SQTIHQWPATLVQPVGSPLSLECTVEGTSNPNLYWYRQAAGRGLQLLFYSVGIGQISSEVPQNLSASRPQDRQFILSSKKLLLSDSGFYLCAWGSTGPEAFFGQGTRLTVV.

The chain joins TRBV11-3 to TRBJ1-1, with D hard to call. CDR3 length: 13 residues. Germline values: CDR1 SGHNT, CDR2 YENEEA. V lost 0 bases, J lost 5 bases, and 7 bases lay in between. The CDR3, as DNA: TGTGCCAGCAGCTTAGAGGCGCGGACTGAAGCTTTCTTT. Amino acids: CASSLEARTEAFF.

The chain joins TRBV18 to TRBJ1-2; TRBD1 agrees at 9 bases. This CDR3 comprises 14 residues. Trimming at V came to 2 bases and at J to 4 bases, leaving 2 bases not matched to a gene. The V gene's germline CDR1 is KGHSH and CDR2 LQKENI. CDR3 DNA: TGTGCCAGCTCACCAGTGGGACAGGGCTATGGCTACACCTTC. Protein product: CASSPVGQGYGYTF.

This clone was counted a single time. The chain uses TRBV7-9 and TRBJ2-3; TRBD1 matches 8 bases. The germline gives CDR1 SEHNR, CDR2 FQNEAQ (reference sequence). The V gene end was trimmed by 5 bases and the J gene end by 2 bases; junction bases not matched to a gene: 12. This CDR3 comprises 17 residues. The CDR3 reads CASSPRLGRGLTDTQYF. The CDR3 nucleotides are TGTGCCAGCAGCCCCCGCCTGGGCAGGGGGCTCACAGATACGCAGTATTTT.

The gene calls are TRBV5-8 and TRBJ2-2; TRBD1 might be the D (5 bases). V lost 0 bases and J 3 bases, leaving 15 bases between the germline ends. From germline, CDR1 is SGHTS and CDR2 YDEGEE. The CDR3 is 17 amino acids. This CDR3 reads CASSLVATTDHTGELFF. In nucleotides, the CDR3 is TGTGCCAGCAGCTTGGTCGCTACGACAGACCACACCGGGGAGCTGTTTTTT.

The V and J genes are TRBV28 and TRBJ2-7, with TRBD2 matching over 7 bases. The CDR3 runs 15 residues. The ends lost 1 base at V and 4 bases at J; junction bases unmatched: 7. Germline V gene data show CDR1 as MDHEN and CDR2 as SYDVKM. The CDR3 reads CASSLYVAGVYEQYF. Here the CDR3 DNA reads TGTGCCAGCAGTTTATATGTTGCGGGAGTGTACGAGCAGTACTTC.